The 27 T cell receptor beta chains presented below share a single source sample, sequenced in a study of cytomegalovirus exposure and HLA in healthy donors. Assay used: immunoSEQ multiplex PCR; TCRdb lists only in-frame clones, some missing. The data contain 140,000 or so clones, 75% to 90% of them seen just once; the ten biggest clones take up roughly 9.2%. Material for sequencing was PBMCs. These receptors were taken from a woman in her late teens or twenties in good health and CMV-seropositive.

CDR3 sequence (DNA): TGTGCCTGGAGTAGTAAGCGGGGGTACAATGAGCAGTTCTTC. Residues: CAWSSKRGYNEQFF. V and J are TRBV30 and TRBJ2-1; 8 nucleotides line up with TRBD2. This CDR3 is built from 14 residues. V lost 2 bases, J lost 4 bases, and 4 bases stayed unmatched. Per germline, CDR1 GTSNPN and CDR2 SVGIG (reference sequence).

V is TRBV5-1 and J is TRBJ2-7; perhaps TRBD2 as D (5 bases). Germline-derived CDR1 and CDR2 are SGHRS and YFSETQ. The CDR3 totals 13 residues. Trimming cost V 2 bases and J 2 bases, with 8 bases left between them. CDR3 amino acids: CASSFGNTYEQYF. CDR3 nucleotide sequence: TGCGCCAGCAGCTTCGGGAACACCTACGAGCAGTACTTC.

The genes are TRBV7-6 and TRBJ2-5; D is possibly TRBD1 (6 bases). V gave up 6 bases and J gave up 2 bases, with 13 bases separating them. Germline V gives CDR1 SGHVS, CDR2 FNYEAQ. The length of the CDR3 is 14 residues. The CDR3 loop reads CASSQQGSQETQYF. The CDR3, as DNA: TGTGCCAGCAGTCAACAGGGATCGCAAGAGACCCAGTACTTC.

This chain uses TRBV6-5 with TRBJ2-5; TRBD1 is a possible D gene (6 bases). From germline, CDR1 is MNHEY and CDR2 SVGAGI. Trimming took off 5 bases at V and 1 base at J, with 11 bases between the two ends. CDR3 length: 14 amino acids. Here the CDR3 reads CASSPQGTQETQYF. The CDR3 DNA reads as TGTGCCAGCAGTCCCCAGGGGACCCAAGAGACCCAGTACTTC.

The rearrangement joins TRBV5-8 to TRBJ2-5; D perhaps matches TRBD1 (6 bases). Germline loops: CDR1 SGHTS, CDR2 YDEGEE. V lost 2 bases and J 0 bases, leaving 8 bases between the germline ends. This CDR3 has 14 residues. The CDR3 DNA reads as TGTGCCAGCAGCTTAACAGGGTACCAAGAGACCCAGTACTTC. It encodes CASSLTGYQETQYF.

J is TRBJ1-1 and V is TRBV28; 7 bases align to TRBD1. From germline, CDR1 is MDHEN and CDR2 SYDVKM. The CDR3 runs 13 residues. After removal of 5 bases from V and 3 bases from J, the junction contained 3 bases not matched to a gene. CDR3 sequence: CASSNDRDTEAFF. CDR3 bases: TGTGCCAGCAGTAACGACAGGGACACTGAAGCTTTCTTT.

The gene calls are TRBV28 and TRBJ2-2; 10 positions agree with TRBD2. The CDR3 spans 15 residues. Per the germline V gene, CDR1 is MDHEN and CDR2 is SYDVKM. J gave up 6 bases and V 2 bases, and 3 bases lay outside the gene matches. CDR3 coding DNA: TGTGCCAGCAGTTTAAGCGGGGGGGCCGCCGGGGAGCTGTTTTTT. Encoded protein: CASSLSGGAAGELFF.

This clone was observed a single time. The chain is built from TRBV4-2 and TRBJ1-2, with 7 bases matching TRBD1. The J segment lost 4 bases and the V segment lost 1 base, leaving 3 bases of the junction unmatched. The CDR3 runs 14 residues. Germline-derived CDR1 and CDR2 are LGHNA and YNFKEQ. The CDR3 is CASSQGDRPYGYTF. DNA of the CDR3: TGTGCCAGCAGCCAAGGGGACAGACCCTATGGCTACACCTTC.

The chain carries TRBV7-2 and TRBJ1-6; TRBD1 might be the D (5 bases). The CDR3 has 16 amino acids. Germline V CDR1 and CDR2: SGHTA, FQGNSA. Trimming pared 5 bases from V and 7 bases from J, leaving 18 bases between. The DNA of the CDR3 is TGTGCCAGCAGCCCGCGGGGCCGGACGGGGAATTCACCCCTCCACTTT. This codes for CASSPRGRTGNSPLHF.

The rearrangement joins TRBV13 to TRBJ1-2, with 7 bases matching TRBD1. This CDR3 region has 13 residues. Germline lookup yields CDR1 PRHDT and CDR2 FYEKMQ (reference sequence). With V trimmed by 5 bases and J by 8 bases, 8 bases remained unmatched. The CDR3 DNA sequence: TGTGCCAGCAGCCCCGGACAGGTTTTGGGCTACACCTTC. This sequence encodes CASSPGQVLGYTF.

This clone appeared a few times. The chain joins TRBV7-9 to TRBJ2-5; no clear D gene. Germline CDR1 SEHNR, CDR2 FQNEAQ (reference sequence). CDR3 length: 11 residues. V was pared by 2 bases and J by 5 bases, with 3 bases between. The CDR3 bases are TGTGCCAGCAGCTTAAGCGAGACCCAGTACTTC. Protein product: CASSLSETQYF.

This rearrangement joins TRBV19 to TRBJ1-4; TRBD1 might be the D (6 bases). Germline V gene lookup returns CDR1 LNHDA and CDR2 SQIVND (reference sequence). There are 15 residues in the CDR3. Trimming shortened V by 3 bases and J by 3 bases, and 11 bases separated the two germline ends. CDR3 in DNA: TGTGCCAGTAGTATCAGAGGGGGATCTAATGAAAAACTGTTTTTT. It translates to CASSIRGGSNEKLFF.

The chain couples TRBV7-6 to TRBJ2-3, with D perhaps TRBD2 (6 bases). Trimming pared 5 bases from V and 3 bases from J, leaving 21 bases between. CDR1 is SGHVS, CDR2 FNYEAQ, per germline. The CDR3 is 17 residues long. The CDR3 nucleotides read TGTGCCAGCAGCCCCAGCCGTGCCAACGGGGGTACAGATACGCAGTATTTT. The encoded protein is CASSPSRANGGTDTQYF. Full variable domain (missing parts from reference TRBV7-6 and TRBJ2-3): GAGVSQSPRYKVTKRGQDVALRCDPISGHVSLYWYRQALGQGPEFLTYFNYEAQQDKSGLPNDRFSAERPEGSISTLTIQRTEQRDSAMYRCASSPSRANGGTDTQYFGPGTRLTVL.

This chain links TRBV19 with TRBJ2-1; TRBD2 matches 9 bases. The CDR3 covers 15 residues. Trimming at V came to 9 bases and at J to 3 bases, leaving 9 bases not matched to a gene. Germline V CDR1 and CDR2: LNHDA, SQIVND (reference sequence). CDR3 DNA sequence: TGTGCCAGCCAAATCGCTAGCGGGGACTACAATGAGCAGTTCTTC. This codes for CASQIASGDYNEQFF.

The chain employs TRBV9 and TRBJ2-1; D is perhaps TRBD2 (5 bases). V lost 6 bases and J lost 4, with 17 bases in between. The CDR3 sequence is 15 residues long. The germline CDR1 and CDR2 sequences are SGDLS and YYNGEE. The CDR3 coding sequence is TGTGCCAGCACCCGGGAAGGGTACTCGTACAATGAGCAGTTCTTC. Amino acid sequence: CASTREGYSYNEQFF.

This clone was detected once. The chain couples TRBV27 to TRBJ2-7; D perhaps matches TRBD1 (5 bases). CDR3 length: 14 amino acids. In germline, CDR1 is MNHEY, CDR2 SMNVEV (reference sequence). V was shortened by 4 bases and J by 2 bases, with 12 bases between the two germline ends. CDR3 amino acids: CASSSPQGAYEQYF. In DNA, the CDR3 is TGTGCCAGCAGTTCCCCGCAAGGGGCCTACGAGCAGTACTTC.

This clone was found once. This rearrangement joins TRBV19 to TRBJ1-1; D uncertain. The CDR3 spans 14 residues. V shed 6 bases and J shed 0 bases, with 11 bases lying between them. Looked up from germline, CDR1 is LNHDA and CDR2 is SQIVND (reference sequence). The CDR3 reads CASSLSTLNTEAFF. DNA for the CDR3: TGTGCCAGTAGCCTCTCGACATTGAACACTGAAGCTTTCTTT.

This clone was observed once. The genes are TRBV28 and TRBJ1-5; 9 bases fit TRBD1. Germline CDR1 reads MDHEN; CDR2 reads SYDVKM. This CDR3 contains 15 residues. The trim removed 4 bases at V and 7 bases at J, leaving 8 bases unmatched. The CDR3 nucleotides read TGTGCCAGCAGTTCTCCCGACAGGGGGATACAGCCCCAGCATTTT. Translation gives CASSSPDRGIQPQHF.

The chain is built from TRBV28 and TRBJ2-1; 9 nucleotides line up with TRBD2. Germline V gene lookup returns CDR1 MDHEN and CDR2 SYDVKM. J gave up 8 bases and V 5 bases, and 10 bases lay outside the gene matches. This CDR3 spans 15 amino acids. For the CDR3, the DNA is TGTGCCAGCAGTCTCTACGGGACTAGCTCTGATGAGCAGTTCTTC. Translating it yields CASSLYGTSSDEQFF.

The CDR3 DNA sequence: TGTGCCAGTAGTTGGACAGGGGTCAATGAGCAGTTCTTC. It translates to CASSWTGVNEQFF. The rearrangement links TRBV19 to TRBJ2-1, with 9 bases that match TRBD1. The germline V gene encodes CDR1 LNHDA and CDR2 SQIVND (reference sequence). Losses at the gene ends were 5 bases for V and 6 bases for J; bases not matched to a gene: 2. This CDR3 is built from 13 residues.

This chain joins TRBV19 and TRBJ1-2, with 9 bases aligning to TRBD1. From germline, CDR1 is LNHDA and CDR2 SQIVND (reference sequence). The CDR3 runs 15 residues. J was trimmed by 2 bases and V by 9 bases; bases with no gene match: 10. In nucleotides, the CDR3 is TGTGCCAGCCGCATTCGACAGGGGGAGAACTATGGCTACACCTTC. Translating it yields CASRIRQGENYGYTF.

The chain employs TRBV19 and TRBJ1-1; D is perhaps TRBD1 (6 bases). From germline, CDR1 is LNHDA and CDR2 SQIVND (reference sequence). The CDR3 has 15 amino acids. Trimming removed 5 bases from V and 1 base from J, with 14 bases in between. CDR3 region: CASSLLGHPNTEAFF. CDR3 DNA: TGTGCCAGTAGTCTCCTGGGACACCCGAACACTGAAGCTTTCTTT.

Details on this clone: The junction does not match germline at one end; this may be a read error. The chain couples TRBV28 to TRBJ2-7, with D maybe TRBD1 (6 bases). CDR3 length: 13 amino acids. CDR1 and CDR2 (germline): MDHEN, SYDVKM. CDR3 bases: TGTGCCACCTACTCGGACAGAAGTTACAGATCGGACTTC. Protein sequence: CATYSDRSYRSDF.

The chain combines TRBV5-1 with TRBJ2-1, with D tentatively TRBD2 (5 bases). CDR1 SGHRS and CDR2 YFSETQ come from the germline V gene. The CDR3 is 15 residues long. V shed 4 bases and J shed 0 bases, with 11 bases lying between them. The DNA for the CDR3 is TGCGCCAGCAGCCTCGGGGAGAGCTCCTACAATGAGCAGTTCTTC. Protein: CASSLGESSYNEQFF.

The rearrangement uses TRBV5-4 and TRBJ2-7; D is ambiguous. Germline V gene data show CDR1 as SGHNT and CDR2 as YYREEE (reference sequence). V lost 4 bases and J lost 4, with 12 bases in between. This CDR3 has 13 amino acids. The CDR3 region is CASSPDPGYEQYF. The CDR3 DNA sequence: TGTGCCAGCAGCCCGGATCCGGGTTACGAGCAGTACTTC.

This chain joins TRBV2 and TRBJ2-2; TRBD2 agrees at 8 bases. CDR1 SNHLY and CDR2 FYNNEI come from the germline V gene. V lost 5 bases, J lost 5 bases, and 10 bases stayed unmatched. This CDR3 contains 16 residues. DNA of the CDR3: TGTGCCAGCAGTCCCGGGCCCCGGGAGGGTACCGGGGAGCTGTTTTTT. It codes for CASSPGPREGTGELFF.

A single count supports this clone. This rearrangement joins TRBV28 to TRBJ1-2, with D perhaps TRBD1 (5 bases). The CDR3 is 12 amino acids. The V gene's germline CDR1 is MDHEN and CDR2 SYDVKM. Trimming pared 4 bases from V and 9 bases from J, leaving 12 bases between. CDR3 coding DNA: TGTGCCAGCAGTTCGACAGTAGATAGCTACACCTTC. The encoded protein is CASSSTVDSYTF.